Reported below is one T cell receptor (beta chain). The data stem from a study of cytomegalovirus exposure and HLA in healthy donors. On the study more broadly: The 120 or so validation repertoires were reported in a later analysis to have been generated on the same platform as the roughly 670 first-cohort repertoires.

Repertoires were generated with immunoSEQ multiplex PCR, while TCRdb's copy carries only in-frame clones and drops some. The data contain tens of thousands of clones, 85% to 90% of them singletons. This receptor was identified in a woman under 30 in good health and CMV-seropositive. Sequencing was carried out using PBMCs.

CDR3 nucleotide sequence: TGTGCCAGCAGTTTATCGGCGGGGTACATTCAGTACTTC. The encoded protein is CASSLSAGYIQYF. J is TRBJ2-4 and V is TRBV27, with D possibly being TRBD2 (6 bases). V dropped 0 bases and J dropped 8 bases, with 8 bases sitting between them. Germline CDR1 is MNHEY and CDR2 is SMNVEV (reference sequence). The CDR3 length is 13 residues.